This T cell receptor (beta chain) was sequenced during a study of shared clonotypes between healthy human individuals. For the study at large: Per donor, CD8 memory used one plate, CD8 naive used two, CD4 memory used three and CD4 naive used three.

Whole-study results and caveats: The naive CD4 repertoires of several donors were compared, and 5% to 6.5% of clonotypes were shared.

The CDR3 is made up of 14 amino acids. Germline loops: CDR1 SGDLS, CDR2 YYNGEE. Trimming removed 0 bases from V and 4 bases from J, with 8 bases in between. This clone was observed once. Its matching antigen is unknown. Each subset's genomic DNA was shared equally among a number of immunoSEQ plates. Here immunoSEQ multiplex PCR was the method, and the copy in TCRdb shows in-frame clones only, minus some. The sample includes hundreds of thousands of clones, 96% of them seen just once. CD8 cells regarded as naive lacked CD45RO, were positively chosen for CCR7, and omitted terminally differentiated effector memory CD45RA+ cells. Donors were Caucasian adults residing in Nashville, Tennessee, USA.

The sample was naive CD8+ T cells sorted from blood. This TCR was recovered from a man in his thirties or forties in good health. The chain uses TRBV9 and TRBJ1-5; D is uncertain. The CDR3 DNA sequence: TGTGCCAGCAGCGTAGGGACGGCGAATCAGCCCCAGCATTTT. Translation gives CASSVGTANQPQHF.